These 2 T cell receptor beta chains came from one sample sequenced in a study of metastatic and nonmetastatic thyroid tumors. Among the patients, none had received any treatment before thyroid surgery. Using MiXCR, TCRdb re-called clones from the PCR reads. In the table there are about 7,800 clones, around 27% of which are singletons. Sequenced input: adjacent normal tissue. These receptors were obtained from a female donor with papillary thyroid cancer or a benign thyroid nodule (not recorded which). Some clones in this sample may be carry-over from other donors' samples.

The chain couples TRBV5-1 to TRBJ1-2, with TRBD1 matching over 9 bases. CDR1 and CDR2 from the germline V gene are SGHRS and YFSETQ. This CDR3 spans 14 amino acids. The V gene end was trimmed by 3 bases and the J gene end by 7 bases; junction bases not matched to a gene: 7. Here the CDR3 reads CASSSGQGLGGYTF. CDR3 bases: TGCGCCAGCAGCTCGGGACAGGGTTTAGGTGGCTACACCTTC.

This clone was counted many times. This chain connects TRBV7-8 to TRBJ1-1; D unclear. Germline CDR1 is SGHVS and CDR2 is FQNEAQ. The CDR3 covers 16 residues. Trimming removed 7 bases from V and 1 base from J, with 19 bases in between. The DNA for the CDR3 is TGTGCCAGCACCGAGAGGATACTTACTGCGAACACTGAAGCTTTCTTT. Protein: CASTERILTANTEAFF.